Here is one T cell receptor (beta chain) with its context. This receptor's antigen is unknown. Base qualities are not recorded, but no much larger clone differs from it by a single base. These data originate in a study of T cells in Graves' hyperthyroidism and ophthalmopathy (dated by TCRdb to about 2019). Some background on the complete study: Peripheral blood samples were taken at the time of initial diagnosis, prior to any treatment. An independent validation cohort of 18 to 20 hyperthyroidism patients and about 16 patients who later progressed to ophthalmopathy tested prospective prediction of ophthalmopathy. Following sampling, methimazole starting at 30 mg daily was given to hyperthyroidism patients, and high-dose intravenous methylprednisolone was given to ophthalmopathy patients. The study also compared thyroid tissue and blood T-cell repertoires from roughly six Graves' hyperthyroidism patients. The paper describes TCR Vbeta CDR3 sequencing of roughly 130 peripheral blood samples, made up of 43 ophthalmopathy patients, over 70 hyperthyroidism patients and 17 progressor patients. A discovery cohort of around 98 patients, about 40 with Graves' ophthalmopathy and about 58 with stable Graves' hyperthyroidism, was used to find distinguishing TCR V-J signatures. The 100 discovery patients were divided at random into training and test sets in a 7:3 ratio. What the research found in general, with its limitations: No statistical method was used to set the sample size in advance, and investigators knew the group allocation. In cross-validation, a model built on a 13 V-J signature told ophthalmopathy apart from stable hyperthyroidism with approximately 90% sensitivity and approximately 81% specificity, and in testing the same model reached 80%/75%. In validation, progression to ophthalmopathy was predicted by the model with more than 65% sensitivity and approximately 78% specificity, a median of about 6.4 months before onset. Most expanded thyroid clonotypes (frequency above 0.001) were also detected in blood, suggesting blood repertoires may reflect thyroid immune responses.

Graves' hyperthyroidism was defined as stable when no progression to ophthalmopathy occurred over 18 months of follow-up. Hyperthyroidism patients were newly diagnosed, with disease duration under 2 months, and aged 18 to 65 years. The study excluded patients with uncontrolled infections, other autoimmune diseases, pregnancy or lactation. Clinical symptoms, serum thyroxine and TRAb, thyroid ultrasound, and orbital computed tomography formed the basis for the diagnoses. Ficoll-Paque density gradient centrifugation was used to isolate PBMCs from around 10 ml of fresh peripheral blood. Trizol reagent was used to extract total RNA, and RNA quality was then checked on an Agilent 2100 Bioanalyzer. Based on the germline V gene, the CDR1 and CDR2 sequences are KGHDR and SFDVKD. Counted from cysteine to phenylalanine, this CDR3 has 14 amino acids. Only the CDR3 DNA stays, 42 bases, in frame from base 1. The V end loses 3 bases and the J end loses 9 bases, and a stretch of 13 bases separates them.

Amplification of TCR beta CDR3 regions was carried out from RNA transcripts. The TCR CDR3 was subjected to a first round of RT-PCR using the HTBI primer set and the Qiagen OneStep RT-PCR kit. The libraries were constructed in a second round of multiplex PCR and then size-selected and purified. Sequencing of the libraries was done on an Illumina HiSeq2000 using paired-end 100 bp reads. Regarding the original processing steps: SOAPnuke was used to process the raw data, throwing out any read that contained adapters or uncalled bases, had a mean Phred below 15, or lacked an exact constant-primer or identifier match. High-quality paired reads were merged using COPE v1.2.5, and each unique nucleotide sequence was defined as a clonotype. MiTCR v1.1 was used to align the clonotypes against IMGT TRBV, TRBD and TRBJ reference segments. Analysis was restricted to V-J combinations with a frequency above 0.0001, which covered roughly 99% of repertoires. A TCS score was defined as the ratio of F50 (clonal expansion) to E x V (chaos), with BLOSUM62-based TCRdist applied between CDR3 peptides within each V-J. Welch's t-statistics and random forest reduced roughly 540 V-J features to some 14, which were used in a naive Bayes classifier (R e1071). The raw public data were reprocessed by TCRdb itself: fastp quality trimming at Q25, MiXCR clonotype calling, in-frame beta chains only. Here each entry gathers all rows of one CDR3 protein and keeps the most common genes and DNA. What appears here as the V and J calls and clone size reflects TCRdb's work, not the paper's. The sample table holds over 300,000 distinct CDR3 sequences, of which 11% to 15% were seen once. The ten top clones hold 11% of the sample.

The source of this sequence is a woman aged 55-70 years with Graves' hyperthyroidism. Recombination linked TRBV24-1 to TRBJ2-2, with the D gene call left open. Material for sequencing was blood. The CDR3 reads as follows: CATSDRTPDWELFF. The DNA reads TGTGCCACCAGTGATCGGACCCCCGACTGGGAGCTGTTTTTT.